This passage covers 3 T cell receptor beta chains from one sample sequenced in a study of T cell repertoires in cytomegalovirus infection. TCRdb fed the reads into MiXCR, producing one record per CDR3 protein. Of more than 85,000 distinct CDR3 sequences listed, around 28% are singletons. The antigens for these receptors are not known. Sequences were derived from CD8+ T cells from cultured PBMCs, sampled from culture after CMV antigen stimulation. Receptors were obtained from a human donor in good health (CMV status not recorded). Some clones in this sample may be carry-over from other donors' samples.

At least ten counts were recorded for this clonotype. CDR3 amino acids: CSARDSGLAGEETQYF. DNA of the CDR3: TGCAGTGCTAGAGATTCCGGACTAGCGGGGGAAGAGACCCAGTACTTC. The chain links TRBV20-1 to TRBJ2-5, with 13 bases lining up with TRBD2. The CDR3 covers 16 residues. The ends lost 0 bases at V and 3 bases at J; junction bases unmatched: 4. CDR1 is DFQATT, CDR2 SNEGSKA, per germline (reference sequence).

The chain is built from TRBV5-1 and TRBJ2-1; D gene ambiguous. Trimming took 0 bases from V and 0 from J, leaving 7 bases between them. This CDR3 contains 15 residues. CDR1 and CDR2 (germline): SGHRS, YFSETQ. DNA of the CDR3: TGCGCCAGCAGCTTGGGCTCGAACTCCTACAATGAGCAGTTCTTC. This translates into CASSLGSNSYNEQFF.

This sequence joins TRBV15 and TRBJ2-2; a possible D gene is TRBD1 (5 bases). In germline, CDR1 is LNHNV, CDR2 YYDKDF (reference sequence). Trimming removed 6 bases at V and 4 bases at J, with 12 bases between. This CDR3 comprises 14 residues. CDR3 region: CATRLQGTTGELFF. As DNA, the CDR3 is TGTGCCACCAGGCTCCAGGGTACCACCGGGGAGCTGTTTTTT.